A selection of T cell receptor beta chains follows, all from one sample in a study of shared clonotypes between healthy human individuals. Sequencing used immunoSEQ multiplex PCR; TCRdb keeps in-frame clones, though not all of them. Here the sample spans about 580,000 clones, roughly 98% being singletons. Sequenced sample: naive CD8+ T cells sorted from blood. The receptors here all came from a man aged 25-45 years in good health. Both conserved end residues are part of each CDR3. D genes are given only for firm matches. Expanded clones are given a class, and other clones once, few, many or no size at all.

j_call d_call clone_size v_call cdr3_nt cdr3_aa
TRBJ1-5 - few TRBV9 TGTGCCAGCAGCCCCGGAAGTAATCAGCCCCAGCATTTT CASSPGSNQPQHF
TRBJ2-1 - - TRBV6-5 TGTGCCAGCAGTTACTCCGAGGAGCAGTTCTTC CASSYSEEQFF
TRBJ2-3 - - TRBV13 TGTGCCAGCAGCTCCCCCACGCGCACAGATACGCAGTATTTT CASSSPTRTDTQYF
TRBJ2-1 TRBD1 - TRBV4-1 TGCGCCAGCAGCCAACCCGAATCCGGGACAGTAACTGAGCAGTTCTTC CASSQPESGTVTEQFF
TRBJ1-2 - - TRBV6-1 TGTGCCAGCAGTGAACAGGCGAGGGCTTATGGCTACACCTTC CASSEQARAYGYTF
TRBJ2-7 TRBD1 - TRBV9 TGTGCGAGCGGGACAGGGGGCGGCGAGCAGTACTTC CASGTGGGEQYF
TRBJ2-2 - - TRBV6-1 TGTGCCAGCAGTGGAGGAAAACCCGGGGAGCTGTTTTTT CASSGGKPGELFF
TRBJ2-1 TRBD2 - TRBV29-1 TGCAGCGTTGAAGGACTAGCGAGCGACAATGAGCAGTTCTTC CSVEGLASDNEQFF
TRBJ2-7 TRBD1 - TRBV9 TGTGCCAGCAGCGGAGAGACAGGGCGGATTGGCTACGAGCAGTACTTC CASSGETGRIGYEQYF
TRBJ2-7 - once TRBV4-3 TGCGCCAGCAGCCTGGGACTGGGCTACGAGCAGTACTTC CASSLGLGYEQYF
TRBJ1-1 TRBD1 - TRBV7-9 TGTGCCAGCAGCGCGACCTCGGGACAGCTGAACACTGAAGCTTTCTTT CASSATSGQLNTEAFF
TRBJ1-1 - - TRBV6-4 TGTGCCAGCAGTGACGAGGGGGGCACTGAAGCTTTCTTT CASSDEGGTEAFF
TRBJ2-5 - - TRBV7-9 TGTGCCAGCACGAAAGGATCTAAAGAGACCCAGTACTTC CASTKGSKETQYF
TRBJ2-7 - - TRBV10-2 TGCGCCAGCAGTGAGTCGAGCCAGGTACCTCCCTACGAGCAGTACTTC CASSESSQVPPYEQYF
TRBJ2-5 TRBD1 - TRBV29-1 TGCAGCTCTTGGGGGACAGACCAAGAGACCCAGTACTTC CSSWGTDQETQYF
TRBJ2-5 TRBD2 - TRBV7-8 TGTGCCAGCAGCCCAACTAGCGACGACTTTCTAGAGACCCAGTACTTC CASSPTSDDFLETQYF
TRBJ2-3 - - TRBV9 TGTGCCAGCAGCGTAGTACAGGACACAGATACGCAGTATTTT CASSVVQDTDTQYF
TRBJ2-3 TRBD2 - TRBV27 TGTGCCAGCAGTTTAATAGCGGGAGACTTATCAGATACGCAGTATTTT CASSLIAGDLSDTQYF
TRBJ1-4 TRBD1 - TRBV7-9 TGTGCCATTTCACAGGGGGATGAAAAACTGTTTTTT CAISQGDEKLFF
TRBJ2-2 - - TRBV6-6 TGTGCCAGCAGTACAAACTTCCCCAACACCGGGGAGCTGTTTTTT CASSTNFPNTGELFF
TRBJ2-6 - - TRBV7-9 TGTGCCAGCAGCGCACAGGCCAAGGCAACTGGGGCCAACGTCCTGACTTTC CASSAQAKATGANVLTF
TRBJ2-7 TRBD2 - TRBV29-1 TGCAGCGCGATCCTAGCGGGAATCTACGAGCAGTACTTC CSAILAGIYEQYF
TRBJ2-5 TRBD2 - TRBV7-9 TGTGCCAGCACCTCCGGACTAGCGGGAGCGGAGACCCAGTACTTC CASTSGLAGAETQYF
TRBJ2-1 - - TRBV30 TGTGCCTGGAGTGTGGCCCGGCTTAACCTCGATGAGCAGTTCTTC CAWSVARLNLDEQFF
TRBJ2-3 - - TRBV6-1 TGTGCCAGCACCACGGGAGATACGCAGTATTTT CASTTGDTQYF
TRBJ1-2 - - TRBV5-5 TGTGCCAGCACAACGGCCGGAGGGCGTCTTAACTATGGCTACACCTTC CASTTAGGRLNYGYTF
TRBJ2-7 - - TRBV27 TGTGCCAGCAGCTCCACAGTTAGGGAGCAGTACTTC CASSSTVREQYF
TRBJ1-2 TRBD1 - TRBV9 TGTGCCAGCAGCGTAGCCTCGGACAGGGGGGACTATGGCTACACCTTC CASSVASDRGDYGYTF
TRBJ2-5 - - TRBV7-2 TGTGCCAGCAGCCATGAAGCAGGGAAACAAGAGACCCAGTACTTC CASSHEAGKQETQYF
TRBJ1-5 - few TRBV27 TGTGCCATAGGCACGTGGTTTGGGGTTCGCAATCAGCCCCAGCATTTT CAIGTWFGVRNQPQHF
TRBJ2-7 TRBD2 - TRBV11-2 TGTGCCAGCAGCCCCTCCGGACTAGCGGGAGTGTACGAGCAGTACTTC CASSPSGLAGVYEQYF
TRBJ2-7 - once TRBV28 TGTGCCAGCAGGCTTTCTAAGGGACGCTCCTACGAGCAGTACTTC CASRLSKGRSYEQYF
TRBJ2-7 TRBD2 - TRBV7-2 TGTGCCAGCAGCTTAGTGGCTAGCGGGAGTCTACCCTACGAGCAGTACTTC CASSLVASGSLPYEQYF
TRBJ2-1 - - TRBV7-8 TGTGCCAGCAGCTTAGAGTATGGGGAATCCTACAATGAGCAGTTCTTC CASSLEYGESYNEQFF
TRBJ2-2 - - TRBV11-2 TGTGCCAGCAGCTTGTTCGTTTTCGCGAACACCGGGGAGCTGTTTTTT CASSLFVFANTGELFF
TRBJ2-1 - - TRBV28 TGTGCCAGCAGTTTAATGCTCCCCTTTGGTGAGCAGTTCTTC CASSLMLPFGEQFF
TRBJ1-4 TRBD1 - TRBV4-1 TGCGCCAGCAGGAAAACAGGGGGCGGAGGTGAAAAACTGTTTTTT CASRKTGGGGEKLFF
TRBJ2-3 TRBD2 once TRBV6-1 TGTGCCAGCAGTGAATTTGGAGGTTCGGGACTAGCGGGAGGCACAGATACGCAGTATTTT CASSEFGGSGLAGGTDTQYF
TRBJ1-3 TRBD1 - TRBV5-4 TGTGCCAGCAGCCAGGGACAGGCGCCTGGAAACACCATATATTTT CASSQGQAPGNTIYF
TRBJ1-4 - - TRBV7-9 TGTGCCAGCAGCGCCCTGTTGGGAATAACTAATGAAAAACTGTTTTTT CASSALLGITNEKLFF
TRBJ2-1 TRBD2 - TRBV7-9 TGTGCCAGCACCCCCAGGCTAGCGGGAGAGGGAAATGAGCAGTTCTTC CASTPRLAGEGNEQFF
TRBJ2-1 - - TRBV9 TGTGCCAGCAGCGCAAACCGGGCGGCGGAAAACAATGAGCAGTTCTTC CASSANRAAENNEQFF
TRBJ2-7 - - TRBV7-8 TGTGCCAGCACTCCCGGCAGGACCTACGAGCAGTACTTC CASTPGRTYEQYF
TRBJ2-2 TRBD2 - TRBV7-9 TGTGCCAGCAGCTTTCTGCGGGAGGGTACCGGGGAGCTGTTTTTT CASSFLREGTGELFF
TRBJ1-5 - - TRBV19 TGTGCCAGTAGTATTTTCGGGGAAAGCAATCAGCCCCAGCATTTT CASSIFGESNQPQHF
TRBJ2-7 TRBD1 - TRBV7-6 TGTGCCAGCAGCCCCCCCGGGACAGGGGGCTACGAGCAGTACTTC CASSPPGTGGYEQYF
TRBJ2-2 TRBD2 - TRBV4-3 TGCGCCAGCAGCCAAAATCTCTACGGGACTAGCGGGAACACCGGGGAGCTGTTTTTT CASSQNLYGTSGNTGELFF
TRBJ2-7 TRBD1 few TRBV5-1 TGCGCCAGCAGCCTGGGGACAGACTCCTACGAGCAGTACTTC CASSLGTDSYEQYF
TRBJ2-1 - - TRBV7-2 TGTGCCAGCAGCCCGAGCGTGGATAGCTCCTACAATGAGCAGTTCTTC CASSPSVDSSYNEQFF
TRBJ1-2 TRBD1 - TRBV28 TGTGCCAGCAGACAGGGACAGGGGACGCACTATGGCTACACCTTC CASRQGQGTHYGYTF
TRBJ1-1 - - TRBV6-6 TGTGCCAGCAGTTTTCTTCTTGGTGGAGGGAACACTGAAGCTTTCTTT CASSFLLGGGNTEAFF